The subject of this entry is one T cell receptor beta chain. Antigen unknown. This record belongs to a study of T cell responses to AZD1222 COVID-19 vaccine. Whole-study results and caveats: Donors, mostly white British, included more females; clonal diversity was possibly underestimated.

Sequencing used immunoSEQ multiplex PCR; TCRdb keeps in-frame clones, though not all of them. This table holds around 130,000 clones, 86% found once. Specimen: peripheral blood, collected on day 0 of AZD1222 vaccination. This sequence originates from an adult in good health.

CDR3 protein: CATSRPLETQYF. In DNA form, the CDR3 reads TGTGCCACCAGCAGACCTTTAGAGACCCAGTACTTC. The rearrangement uses TRBV15 and TRBJ2-5; no clear D gene. The CDR3 has 12 residues. With 2 bases removed from V and 4 bases from J, the gap between germline ends came to 5 bases. Germline CDR1 is LNHNV and CDR2 is YYDKDF (reference sequence). The full variable domain, its missing parts supplied by reference TRBV15 and TRBJ2-5, is DAMVIQNPRYQVTQFGKPVTLSCSQTLNHNVMYWYQQKSSQAPKLLFHYYDKDFNNEADTPDNFQSRRPNTSFCFLDIRSPGLGDTAMYLCATSRPLETQYFGPGTRLLVL.